This TCR beta chain appears in the sequencing data of a study of patients and donors after allogeneic stem cell transplantation. TCRdb processed the RT-PCR reads anew with MiXCR; each CDR3 protein has one entry. The data show roughly 960,000 distinct CDR3 sequences, approximately 18% seen once. This CDR3 comprises 15 residues. In germline, CDR1 is SGHRS, CDR2 YFSETQ. The V end lost 0 bases, the J end lost 2 bases, and 12 bases lay between the germline ends. This clonotype has at least ten counts. The sample consisted of blood, either unsorted or a sorted T cell fraction (not recorded which). This TCR came from a human donor who was either an allogeneic HSCT recipient or a stem cell or donor lymphocyte infusion donor (not recorded which). It is not recorded whose cells these are; they may come from a transplant donor. This chain connects TRBV5-1 to TRBJ2-7; D possibly corresponds to TRBD2 (6 bases). This CDR3 is CASSLGPGLTYEQYF. The CDR3, as DNA: TGCGCCAGCAGCTTGGGACCGGGACTGACCTACGAGCAGTACTTC.